This T cell receptor (beta chain) comes out of a study of blood T cell repertoires in COVID-19. At the level of the study: PBMCs, B-cell-depleted T cells, or T cells provided the cDNA or gDNA that made up the material.

Germline-derived CDR1 and CDR2 are SGHVS and FQNEAQ. Trimming took off 0 bases at V and 5 bases at J, with 16 bases between the two ends. The CDR3 runs 16 residues. In the original analysis: The authors estimated nucleated cell counts from reference gene primer amplification. Measured with immunoSEQ multiplex PCR; TCRdb has only the in-frame clones, and not every one. V, J and clone size were drawn from that table, and D and trimming were deduced from the DNA. Seen here are tens of thousands of clones, 90% observed once, and the top ten hold roughly 1.7%. This TCR came from a man between 60 and 70 years old with acute or convalescent COVID-19. The sample comprised peripheral blood. This rearrangement joins TRBV7-8 to TRBJ1-1, with D tentatively TRBD1 (5 bases). DNA of the CDR3: TGTGCCAGCAGCTTAGCTACAAGACGGGGGAAGACTGAAGCTTTCTTT. The encoded protein is CASSLATRRGKTEAFF.